The clone carrying this T cell receptor (beta chain) is categorized as medium-sized (0.01 to 0.1%). The entry originates in a study of immune characterization of retroperitoneal liposarcoma. With V trimmed by 2 bases and J by 13 bases, 14 bases remained unmatched. The CDR3 contains 15 residues. From germline, CDR1 is MNHNY and CDR2 SVGAGI (reference sequence). MiXCR, run by TCRdb on the PCR reads, gives a single entry per CDR3 protein. The top ten hold roughly 8.7% of the sample, which has about 9,600 distinct CDR3 sequences, 25% to 30% seen once. This clonotype was obtained from a male donor with retroperitoneal liposarcoma. Sequencing used tumor tissue. The chain employs TRBV6-6 and TRBJ2-1, with 7 bases lining up with TRBD2. This CDR3 reads CASSYQAGGGRTQFF. Here the CDR3 DNA reads TGTGCCAGCAGTTACCAGGCCGGGGGAGGGAGGACCCAGTTCTTC.